This entry lists 20 T cell receptor beta chains sequenced from one sample in a study of read filtering for tumor transcriptome and immune sequencing. The library was built from around 0.4 ug RNA with molecular barcoded adaptors for alpha/delta and beta/gamma chains. Each CDR3 protein is one row after TCRdb ran MiXCR on the reads. Here the sample spans 57,000 or so distinct CDR3 sequences, about a fifth being singletons. Sequencing input: a population of CD138-negative cells sorted from bone marrow. The receptors shown here come from a donor at least 40 years old with multiple myeloma.

This clonotype was detected many times. The gene calls are TRBV28 and TRBJ1-4; D is possibly TRBD1 (6 bases). In germline, CDR1 is MDHEN, CDR2 SYDVKM. The CDR3 contains 16 residues. Deletions cut 1 base from V and 3 bases from J, with 12 bases between. The CDR3 reads CASSLSSNRANEKLFF. CDR3 in DNA: TGTGCCAGCAGTTTATCATCAAACAGGGCTAATGAAAAACTGTTTTTT.

As to this clonotype: The conserved phenylalanine or tryptophan is not found at the CDR3 terminus, so this likely reflects a read error. The chain carries TRBV7-9 and TRBJ2-7; 7 bases fit TRBD2. CDR1 and CDR2 (germline): SEHNR, FQNEAQ (reference sequence). With 1 base clipped from V and 4 bases from J, the junction kept 7 bases outside the gene matches. The CDR3 runs to 15 residues. DNA of the CDR3: TGTGCCAGCAGCTTAGGGCTAGCGGATCCGTACGAGCAGTACCTC. Its translation: CASSLGLADPYEQYL.

This clonotype came up many times. V gene TRBV7-2 combines with J gene TRBJ1-5, with unresolved D. CDR1 is SGHTA and CDR2 is FQGNSA in the germline V gene. This CDR3 is built from 14 residues. V gave up 0 bases and J gave up 7 bases, with 10 bases separating them. CDR3 residues: CASSLALAGQPQHF. The CDR3 nucleotides read TGTGCCAGCAGCTTAGCGCTAGCGGGCCAGCCCCAGCATTTT.

This clonotype was picked up many times. The chain links TRBV20-1 to TRBJ2-2; D is unclear. The germline gives CDR1 DFQATT, CDR2 SNEGSKA (reference sequence). V lost 5 bases, J lost 0 bases, and 7 bases lay in between. CDR3 size: 13 residues. The CDR3 reads CSARDSNTGELFF. The CDR3 coding sequence is TGCAGTGCTCGTGACTCGAACACCGGGGAGCTGTTTTTT.

This clonotype was counted ten times or more. V usage is TRBV28 and J usage is TRBJ1-2; the D gene is possibly TRBD1 (6 bases). Germline assignment: CDR1 MDHEN and CDR2 SYDVKM. The V gene lost 1 base and the J gene lost 8 bases, with 23 bases spanning the gap. The length of the CDR3 is 17 residues. The CDR3, as DNA: TGTGCCAGCAGTTTATCCCGCCAGGGGCAGGGAGTTAGCGGCTACACCTTC. Residues: CASSLSRQGQGVSGYTF.

A note on this clonotype: This may arise from a read error, as a much more abundant clone is one base away. The CDR3 sequence is CACSFWPSGGETDTQYF. CDR3 nucleotide sequence: TGTGCCTGCAGTTTTTGGCCTAGCGGGGGGGAAACAGATACGCAGTATTTT. J is TRBJ2-3 and V is TRBV12-3 or TRBV12-4; 12 positions agree with TRBD2. The CDR3 is 17 amino acids.

This clonotype is deemed large. An end of the junction differs from the germline gene, which may be a read error. The V call is TRBV4-2, the J call TRBJ1-1; D is unclear. The CDR3 has 14 amino acids. The germline gives CDR1 LGHNA, CDR2 YNFKEQ. The CDR3 here is CASSQERSYTEAFF. The CDR3 DNA is TGCGCCAGCAGCCAGGAGAGGAGTTACACTGAAGCTTTCTTT.

This sequence joins TRBV5-1 and TRBJ1-1; 7 bases match TRBD1. Germline loops: CDR1 SGHRS, CDR2 YFSETQ. Germline trimming cut 1 base from V and 0 bases from J; bases unmatched to any gene: 9. The CDR3 runs 17 residues. CDR3 protein: CASSLRRGIDMNTEAFF. The CDR3 region has the DNA TGCGCCAGCAGCTTGCGCAGGGGGATTGATATGAACACTGAAGCTTTCTTT.

This clonotype was recorded at least ten times. J is TRBJ2-7 and V is TRBV19; D might be TRBD2 (6 bases). The V gene's germline CDR1 is LNHDA and CDR2 SQIVND (reference sequence). There are 15 residues in the CDR3. Trimming removed 6 bases from V and 2 bases from J, with 17 bases in between. In nucleotides, the CDR3 is TGTGCCAGTAGCTTGAAGGGACTGACTACCTACGAGCAGTACTTC. This encodes CASSLKGLTTYEQYF.

This clonotype has a count of ten or more. V gene TRBV4-1 combines with J gene TRBJ2-1; 9 bases align to TRBD2. With V trimmed by 3 bases and J by 6 bases, 9 bases remained unmatched. Looked up from germline, CDR1 is MGHRA and CDR2 is YSYEKL. The CDR3 loop spans 16 amino acids. In nucleotides, the CDR3 is TGCGCCAGCAGCCAGGTAGTAGCGGGGGTCCTCAATGAGCAGTTCTTC. It yields the protein CASSQVVAGVLNEQFF.

There are many counts of this clonotype. The genes are TRBV20-1 and TRBJ2-5, with 9 bases matching TRBD2. The CDR3 is made up of 16 amino acids. J lost 6 bases, V lost 0 bases, and 11 bases had no gene match. Looked up from germline, CDR1 is DFQATT and CDR2 is SNEGSKA (reference sequence). CDR3 residues: CSAREMSGGIHKTQYF. The CDR3 nucleotides read TGCAGTGCTAGAGAGATGAGCGGGGGGATTCATAAGACCCAGTACTTC.

J is TRBJ1-5 and V is TRBV21-1. TRBV21-1 is a pseudogene locus. The CDR3 is 15 residues long. The CDR3 DNA reads as TGTGCCAGCAGCACATGGACGGATAGCAATCAGCCCCAGCATTTT. This translates into CASSTWTDSNQPQHF.

This clonotype showed up many times. The chain recombines TRBV5-7 with TRBJ2-5; D possibly corresponds to TRBD1 (6 bases). TRBV5-7 falls under the ORF class, with uncertain function. Trimming took off 0 bases at V and 9 bases at J, with 15 bases between the two ends. This CDR3 contains 14 residues. CDR3 residues: CASSLDRDGSAQYF. The CDR3 coding sequence is TGTGCCAGCAGCTTGGACAGGGATGGCAGCGCCCAGTACTTC.

This clonotype was seen more than once but under ten times. A read error may be the cause here, since a much bigger clone is one base away. V is TRBV20-1 and J is TRBJ2-2, with 8 bases identical to TRBD2. Germline values: CDR1 DFQATT, CDR2 SNEGSKA (reference sequence). The CDR3 runs 12 residues. CDR3 protein: CAGTSGTGELFF. Here the CDR3 DNA reads TGCGCCGGGACTAGTGGCACCGGGGAGCTGTTTTTT.

The chain is built from TRBV6-5 and TRBJ1-3; D is ambiguous. The CDR3 is made up of 14 amino acids. Germline loops: CDR1 MNHEY, CDR2 SVGAGI. V was pared by 0 bases and J by 2 bases, with 5 bases between. The DNA for the CDR3 is TGTGCCAGCAGTTACTCGGGGACTGGAAACACCATATATTTT. Translation gives CASSYSGTGNTIYF.

In this sample, this clonotype turned up a few times. An end of the junction does not agree with germline; a read error may underlie this. The CDR3 sequence: CAGSRKGGRALTYEQYF. DNA for the CDR3: TGTGCCGGCAGCCGTAAAGGGGGGCGGGCCCTAACCTACGAGCAGTACTTC. V gene TRBV7-2 combines with J gene TRBJ2-7, with D possibly called TRBD1 or TRBD2 (6 bases each). The germline V gene encodes CDR1 SGHTA and CDR2 FQGNSA. The CDR3 is 17 residues long.

This rearrangement joins TRBV10-2 to TRBJ1-1, with TRBD1 as a possible D gene (5 bases). In germline, CDR1 is WSHSY, CDR2 SAAADI. V lost 6 bases and J 3 bases, leaving 20 bases between the germline ends. This CDR3 comprises 16 residues. CDR3 loop: CASRDPSGGEHTEAFF. CDR3 DNA: TGCGCCAGCAGAGACCCTTCTGGGGGAGAGCACACTGAAGCTTTCTTT.

This clonotype was seen only a few times. The V gene is TRBV3-1, the J gene TRBJ2-5; 13 bases are shared with TRBD2. CDR1 is LGHDT, CDR2 YNNKEL, per germline (reference sequence). J was trimmed by 2 bases and V by 2 bases; bases with no gene match: 14. CDR3 length: 20 amino acids. CDR3 loop: CASSQSTGQGGLAGQETQYF. CDR3 nucleotides: TGTGCCAGCAGCCAATCTACGGGACAGGGGGGACTAGCGGGACAAGAGACCCAGTACTTC.

This clonotype appeared a few times. This chain joins TRBV5-5 and TRBJ2-5; no definite D call. The germline V and J ends were trimmed by 0 bases and 5 bases, with 14 bases remaining between them. The germline CDR1 and CDR2 sequences are SGHKS and YYEKEE (reference sequence). The CDR3 is 15 amino acids. CDR3 nucleotides: TGTGCCAGCAGCTTGGCAGGTGTCAGTTTCGAGACCCAGTACTTC. Its protein is CASSLAGVSFETQYF.

Concerning this clonotype: The conserved final phenylalanine or tryptophan is absent from the CDR3, which likely points to a read error. The J gene is TRBJ2-5, the V gene TRBV2; no clear D. This CDR3 region has 12 residues. The V and J ends lost 7 bases and 5 bases respectively, with 11 bases between them. The germline V gene encodes CDR1 SNHLY and CDR2 FYNNEI. The CDR3, as DNA: TGTGCCAGCAAAGGGTCGAGGGAGACCCAGTACTAC. Translation: CASKGSRETQYY.